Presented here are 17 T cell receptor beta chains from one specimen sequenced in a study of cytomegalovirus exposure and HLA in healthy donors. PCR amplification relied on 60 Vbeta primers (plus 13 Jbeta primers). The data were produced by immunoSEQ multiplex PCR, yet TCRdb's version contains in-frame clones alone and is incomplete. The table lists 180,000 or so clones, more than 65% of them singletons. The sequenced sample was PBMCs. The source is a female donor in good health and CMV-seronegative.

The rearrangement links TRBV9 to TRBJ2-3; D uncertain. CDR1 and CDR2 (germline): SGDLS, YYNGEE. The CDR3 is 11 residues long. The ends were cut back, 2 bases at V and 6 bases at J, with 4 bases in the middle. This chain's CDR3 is CASSVRDTQYF. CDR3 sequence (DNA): TGTGCCAGCAGCGTTCGGGATACGCAGTATTTT.

The CDR3 sequence: CASSLGPPGGFAYNEQFF. DNA for the CDR3: TGTGCCAGCAGCTTAGGCCCCCCGGGGGGTTTCGCCTACAATGAGCAGTTCTTC. The chain links TRBV7-2 to TRBJ2-1; 7 bases agree with TRBD2. The V segment lost 1 base and the J segment 2 bases; nucleotides outside the gene matches: 11. The CDR3 loop spans 18 amino acids. Germline V gene sequence: CDR1 SGHTA, CDR2 FQGNSA.

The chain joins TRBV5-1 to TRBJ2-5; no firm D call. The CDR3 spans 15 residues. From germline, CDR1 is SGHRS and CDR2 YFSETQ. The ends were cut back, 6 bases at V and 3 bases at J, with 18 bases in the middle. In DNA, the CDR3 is TGCGCCAGCAACGTGGGCGAGAACAACGAAGAGACCCAGTACTTC. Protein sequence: CASNVGENNEETQYF.

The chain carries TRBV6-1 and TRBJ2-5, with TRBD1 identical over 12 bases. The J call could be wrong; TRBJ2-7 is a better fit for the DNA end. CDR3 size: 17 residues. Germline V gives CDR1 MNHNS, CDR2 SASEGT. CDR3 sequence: CASSDRDRGLLSYEQYF. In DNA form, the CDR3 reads TGTGCCAGCAGTGACCGGGACAGGGGGCTACTCTCCTACGAGCAGTACTTC.

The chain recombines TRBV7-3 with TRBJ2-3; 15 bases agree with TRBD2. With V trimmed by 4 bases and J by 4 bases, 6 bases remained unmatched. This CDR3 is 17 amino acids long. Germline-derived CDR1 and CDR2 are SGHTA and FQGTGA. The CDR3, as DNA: TGTGCCAGCAGCTCAGGACTAGCGGGAGGGATGGCAGATACGCAGTATTTT. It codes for CASSSGLAGGMADTQYF.

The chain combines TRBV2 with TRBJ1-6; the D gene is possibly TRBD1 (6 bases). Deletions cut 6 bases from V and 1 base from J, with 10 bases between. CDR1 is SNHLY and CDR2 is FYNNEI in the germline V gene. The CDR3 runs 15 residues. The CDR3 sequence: CASSNQGSYNSPLHF. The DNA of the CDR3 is TGTGCCAGCAGCAACCAGGGGTCCTATAATTCACCCCTCCACTTT.

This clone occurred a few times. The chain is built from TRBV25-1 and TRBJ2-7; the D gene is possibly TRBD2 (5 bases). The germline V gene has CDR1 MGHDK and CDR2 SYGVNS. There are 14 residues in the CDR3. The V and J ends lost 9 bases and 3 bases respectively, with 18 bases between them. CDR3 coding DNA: TGTGCCAGGTCCACCGGGATCATCTACTACGAGCAGTACTTC. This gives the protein CARSTGIIYYEQYF.

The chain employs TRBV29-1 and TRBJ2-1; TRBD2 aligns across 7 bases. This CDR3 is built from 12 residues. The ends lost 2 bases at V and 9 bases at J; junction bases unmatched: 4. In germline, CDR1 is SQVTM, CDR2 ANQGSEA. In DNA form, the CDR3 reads TGCAGCGTTGAACCTAGCGGAACTGAGCAGTTCTTC. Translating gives CSVEPSGTEQFF.

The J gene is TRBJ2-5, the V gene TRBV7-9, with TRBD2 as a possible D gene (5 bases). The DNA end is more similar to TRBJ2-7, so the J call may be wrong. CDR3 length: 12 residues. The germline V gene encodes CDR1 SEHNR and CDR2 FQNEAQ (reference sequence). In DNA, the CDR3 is TGTGCCAGCAGCGCGGGCGCGCGCGAGCAGTACTTC. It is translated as CASSAGAREQYF.

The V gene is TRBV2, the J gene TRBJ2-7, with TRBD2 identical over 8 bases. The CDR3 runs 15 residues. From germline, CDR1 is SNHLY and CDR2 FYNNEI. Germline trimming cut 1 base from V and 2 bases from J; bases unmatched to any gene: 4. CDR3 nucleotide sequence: TGTGCCAGCAGTGAAGGAGCGGGAGAAACCTACGAGCAGTACTTC. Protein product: CASSEGAGETYEQYF.

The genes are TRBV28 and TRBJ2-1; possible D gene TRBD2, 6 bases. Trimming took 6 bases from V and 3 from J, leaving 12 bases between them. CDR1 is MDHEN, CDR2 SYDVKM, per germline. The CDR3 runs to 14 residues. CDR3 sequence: CASRRGGDYNEQFF. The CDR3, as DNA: TGTGCCAGCAGAAGAGGCGGGGACTACAATGAGCAGTTCTTC.

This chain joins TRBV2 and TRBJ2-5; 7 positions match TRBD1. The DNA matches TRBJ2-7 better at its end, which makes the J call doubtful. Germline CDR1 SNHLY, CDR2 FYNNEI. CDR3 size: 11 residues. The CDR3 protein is CASTRGYEQYF. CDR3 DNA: TGTGCCAGCACCAGGGGGTACGAGCAGTACTTC.

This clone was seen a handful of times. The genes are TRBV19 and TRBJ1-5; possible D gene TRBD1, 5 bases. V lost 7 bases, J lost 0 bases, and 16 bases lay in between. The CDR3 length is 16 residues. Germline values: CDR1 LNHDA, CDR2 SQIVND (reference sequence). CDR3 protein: CASTRGGKNSNQPQHF. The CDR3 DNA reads TGTGCCAGTACCCGGGGGGGGAAAAATAGCAATCAGCCCCAGCATTTT.

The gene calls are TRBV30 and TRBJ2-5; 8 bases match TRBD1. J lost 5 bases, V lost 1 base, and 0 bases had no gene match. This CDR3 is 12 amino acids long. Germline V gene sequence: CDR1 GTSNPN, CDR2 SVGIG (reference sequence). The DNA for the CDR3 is TGTGCCTGGAGTGGGACAGGGGAGACCCAGTACTTC. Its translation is CAWSGTGETQYF.

CDR3 loop: CASSPPRGVGTEAFF. CDR3 nucleotide sequence: TGTGCCAGCAGCCCCCCCCGGGGGGTAGGCACTGAAGCTTTCTTT. The rearrangement links TRBV7-9 to TRBJ1-1, with D possibly matching TRBD1 (5 bases). CDR1 is SEHNR and CDR2 is FQNEAQ in the germline V gene (reference sequence). This CDR3 has 15 amino acids. Trimming removed 5 bases at V and 4 bases at J, with 17 bases between. The whole variable domain, filled in from reference TRBV7-9 and TRBJ1-1, reads DTGVSQNPRHKITKRGQNVTFRCDPISEHNRLYWYRQTLGQGPEFLTYFQNEAQLEKSRLLSDRFSAERPKGSFSTLEIQRTEQGDSAMYLCASSPPRGVGTEAFFGQGTRLTVV.

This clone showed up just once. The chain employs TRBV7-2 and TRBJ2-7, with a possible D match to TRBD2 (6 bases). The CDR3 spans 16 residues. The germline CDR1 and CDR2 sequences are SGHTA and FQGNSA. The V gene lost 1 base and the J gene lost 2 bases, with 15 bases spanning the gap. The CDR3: CASSLEEGRDPYEQYF. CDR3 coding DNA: TGTGCCAGCAGCTTAGAAGAGGGGCGGGATCCCTACGAGCAGTACTTC.

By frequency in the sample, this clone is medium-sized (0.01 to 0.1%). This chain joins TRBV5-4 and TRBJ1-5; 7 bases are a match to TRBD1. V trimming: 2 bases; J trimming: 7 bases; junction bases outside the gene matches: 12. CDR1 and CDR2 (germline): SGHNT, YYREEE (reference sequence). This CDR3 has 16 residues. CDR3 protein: CASSFETQRGRQPQHF. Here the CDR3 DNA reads TGTGCCAGCAGCTTTGAGACTCAGAGGGGGCGGCAGCCCCAGCATTTT.